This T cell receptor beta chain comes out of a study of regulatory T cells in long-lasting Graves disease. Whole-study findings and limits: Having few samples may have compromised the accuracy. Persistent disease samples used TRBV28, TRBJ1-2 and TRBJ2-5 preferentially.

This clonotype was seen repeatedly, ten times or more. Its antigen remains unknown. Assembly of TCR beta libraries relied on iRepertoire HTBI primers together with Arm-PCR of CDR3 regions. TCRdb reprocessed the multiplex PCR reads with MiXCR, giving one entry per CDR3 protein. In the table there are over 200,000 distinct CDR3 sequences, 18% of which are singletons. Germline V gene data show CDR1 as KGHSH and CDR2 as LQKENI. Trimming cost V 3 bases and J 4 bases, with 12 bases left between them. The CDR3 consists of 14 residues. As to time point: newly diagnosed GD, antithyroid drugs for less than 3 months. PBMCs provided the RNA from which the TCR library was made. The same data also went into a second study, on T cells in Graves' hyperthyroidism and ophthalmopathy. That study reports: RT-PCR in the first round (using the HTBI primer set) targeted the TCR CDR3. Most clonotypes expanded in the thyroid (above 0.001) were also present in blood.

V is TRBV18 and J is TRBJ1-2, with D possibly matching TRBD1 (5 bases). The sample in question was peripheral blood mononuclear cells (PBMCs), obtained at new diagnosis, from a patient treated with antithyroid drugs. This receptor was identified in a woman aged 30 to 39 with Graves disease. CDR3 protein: CASSPTREVYGYTF. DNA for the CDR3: TGTGCCAGCTCACCGACCAGGGAAGTCTATGGCTACACCTTC.